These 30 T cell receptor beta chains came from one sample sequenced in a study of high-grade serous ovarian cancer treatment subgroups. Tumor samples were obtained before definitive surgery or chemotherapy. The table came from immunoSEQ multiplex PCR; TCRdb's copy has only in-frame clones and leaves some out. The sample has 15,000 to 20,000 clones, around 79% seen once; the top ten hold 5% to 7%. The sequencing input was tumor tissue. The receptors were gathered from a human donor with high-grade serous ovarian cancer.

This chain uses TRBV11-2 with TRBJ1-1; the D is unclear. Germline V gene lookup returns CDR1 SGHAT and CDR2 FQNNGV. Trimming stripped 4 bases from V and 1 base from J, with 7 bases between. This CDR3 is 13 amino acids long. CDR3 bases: TGTGCCAGCAGCTCATGGGAGAACACTGAAGCTTTCTTT. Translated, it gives CASSSWENTEAFF.

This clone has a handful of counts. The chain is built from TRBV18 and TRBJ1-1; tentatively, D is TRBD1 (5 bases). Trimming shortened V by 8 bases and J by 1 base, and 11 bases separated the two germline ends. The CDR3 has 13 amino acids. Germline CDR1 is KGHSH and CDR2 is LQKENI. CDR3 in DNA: TGTGCCAGCCGAAAAGGGGAGAACACTGAAGCTTTCTTT. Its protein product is CASRKGENTEAFF. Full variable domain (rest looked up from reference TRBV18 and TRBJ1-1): NAGVMQNPRHLVRRRGQEARLRCSPMKGHSHVYWYRQLPEEGLKFMVYLQKENIIDESGMPKERFSAEFPKEGPSILRIQQVVRGDSAAYFCASRKGENTEAFFGQGTRLTVV.

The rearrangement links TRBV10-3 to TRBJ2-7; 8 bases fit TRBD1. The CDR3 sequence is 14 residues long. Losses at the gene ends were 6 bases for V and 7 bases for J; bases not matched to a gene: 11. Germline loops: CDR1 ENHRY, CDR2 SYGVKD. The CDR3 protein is CAISHRDRLREQYF. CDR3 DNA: TGTGCCATCAGCCACCGGGACAGGTTGAGGGAGCAGTACTTC.

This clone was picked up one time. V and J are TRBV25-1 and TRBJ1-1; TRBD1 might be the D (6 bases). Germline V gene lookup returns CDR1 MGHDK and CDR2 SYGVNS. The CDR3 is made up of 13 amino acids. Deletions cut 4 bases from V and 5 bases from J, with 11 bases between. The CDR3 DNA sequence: TGTGCCAGCAGTGGGCTCGGGACAACTGAAGCTTTCTTT. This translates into CASSGLGTTEAFF. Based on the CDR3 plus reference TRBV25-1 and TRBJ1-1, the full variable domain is EADIYQTPRYLVIGTGKKITLECSQTMGHDKMYWYQQDPGMELHLIHYSYGVNSTEKGDLSSESTVSRIRTEHFPLTLESARPSHTSQYLCASSGLGTTEAFFGQGTRLTVV.

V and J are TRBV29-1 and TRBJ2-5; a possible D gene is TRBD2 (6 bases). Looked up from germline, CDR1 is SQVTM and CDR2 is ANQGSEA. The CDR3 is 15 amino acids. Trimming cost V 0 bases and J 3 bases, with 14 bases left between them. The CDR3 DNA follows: TGCAGCGTTGAAGAGATAGGAGGGGTTGAAGAGACCCAGTACTTC. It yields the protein CSVEEIGGVEETQYF.

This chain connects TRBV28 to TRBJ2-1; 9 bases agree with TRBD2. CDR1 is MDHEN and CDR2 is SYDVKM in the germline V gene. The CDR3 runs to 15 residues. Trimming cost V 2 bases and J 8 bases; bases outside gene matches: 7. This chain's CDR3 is CASSLGGRAIYEQFF. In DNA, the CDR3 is TGTGCCAGCAGTTTAGGCGGGAGGGCCATCTATGAGCAGTTCTTC. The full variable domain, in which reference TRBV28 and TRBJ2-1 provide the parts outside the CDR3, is DVKVTQSSRYLVKRTGEKVFLECVQDMDHENMFWYRQDPGLGLRLIYFSYDVKMKEKGDIPEGYSVSREKKERFSLILESASTNQTSMYLCASSLGGRAIYEQFFGPGTRLTVL.

The CDR3 loop is CASSQIGLSLQDTQYF. The CDR3 DNA sequence: TGTGCCAGCAGCCAGATCGGACTATCTTTGCAAGATACGCAGTATTTT. The chain employs TRBV7-3 and TRBJ2-3; the D gene is possibly TRBD2 (6 bases). The V gene lost 5 bases and the J gene lost 5 bases, with 20 bases spanning the gap. The germline V gene encodes CDR1 SGHTA and CDR2 FQGTGA. This CDR3 has 16 amino acids.

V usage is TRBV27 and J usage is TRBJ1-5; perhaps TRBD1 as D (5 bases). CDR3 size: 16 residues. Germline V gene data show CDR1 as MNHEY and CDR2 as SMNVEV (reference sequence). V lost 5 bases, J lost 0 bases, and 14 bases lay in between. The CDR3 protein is CASSPRAGVSNQPQHF. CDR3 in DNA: TGTGCCAGCAGTCCTCGAGCGGGGGTTAGCAATCAGCCCCAGCATTTT.

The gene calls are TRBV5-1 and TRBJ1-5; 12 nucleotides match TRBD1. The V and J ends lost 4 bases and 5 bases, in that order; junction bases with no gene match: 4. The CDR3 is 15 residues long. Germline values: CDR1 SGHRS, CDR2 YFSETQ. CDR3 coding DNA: TGCGCCAGCAGCCCCGGGACAGGGGGCTATCAGCCCCAGCATTTT. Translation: CASSPGTGGYQPQHF.

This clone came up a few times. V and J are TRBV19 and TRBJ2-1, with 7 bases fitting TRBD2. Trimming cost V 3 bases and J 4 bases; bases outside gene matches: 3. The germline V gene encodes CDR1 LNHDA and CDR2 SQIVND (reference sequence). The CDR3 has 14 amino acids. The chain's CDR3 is CASSIREVYNEQFF. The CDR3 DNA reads TGTGCCAGTAGTATCCGGGAGGTATACAATGAGCAGTTCTTC.

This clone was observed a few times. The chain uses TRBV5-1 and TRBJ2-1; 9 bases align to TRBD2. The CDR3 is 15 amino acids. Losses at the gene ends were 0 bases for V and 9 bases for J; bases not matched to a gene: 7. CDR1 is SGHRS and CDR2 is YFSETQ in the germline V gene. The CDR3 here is CASSLELAGEPEQFF. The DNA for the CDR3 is TGCGCCAGCAGCTTGGAATTAGCGGGAGAACCTGAGCAGTTCTTC.

The CDR3 DNA is TGCAGCGCTACTGGGACAGGGATGAGAGATACGCAGTATTTT. Translated, it gives CSATGTGMRDTQYF. This chain joins TRBV29-1 and TRBJ2-3, with 9 positions matching TRBD1. Trimming at V came to 7 bases and at J to 5 bases, leaving 10 bases not matched to a gene. The CDR3 sequence is 14 residues long. CDR1 and CDR2 (germline): SQVTM, ANQGSEA.

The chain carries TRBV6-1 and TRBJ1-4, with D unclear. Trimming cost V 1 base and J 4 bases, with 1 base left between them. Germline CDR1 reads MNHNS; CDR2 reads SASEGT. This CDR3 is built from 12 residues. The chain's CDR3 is CASSEVNEKLFF. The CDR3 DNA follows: TGTGCCAGCAGTGAAGTTAATGAAAAACTGTTTTTT.

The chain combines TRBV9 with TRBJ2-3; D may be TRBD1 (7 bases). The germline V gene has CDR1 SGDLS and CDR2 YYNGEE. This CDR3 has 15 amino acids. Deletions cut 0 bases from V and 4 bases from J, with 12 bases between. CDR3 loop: CASSVDRGGSDTQYF. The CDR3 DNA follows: TGTGCCAGCAGCGTAGACAGGGGAGGATCAGATACGCAGTATTTT.

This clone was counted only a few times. CDR3 protein: CASSLDRPSYGYTF. CDR3 nucleotides: TGCGCCAGCAGCTTGGACAGGCCCTCCTATGGCTACACCTTC. The chain is built from TRBV5-1 and TRBJ1-2; TRBD1 is a possible D gene (5 bases). Between the trimmed V and J ends, which lost 0 bases and 4 bases, there was a span of 10 bases. CDR1 SGHRS and CDR2 YFSETQ come from the germline V gene. The CDR3 sequence is 14 residues long.

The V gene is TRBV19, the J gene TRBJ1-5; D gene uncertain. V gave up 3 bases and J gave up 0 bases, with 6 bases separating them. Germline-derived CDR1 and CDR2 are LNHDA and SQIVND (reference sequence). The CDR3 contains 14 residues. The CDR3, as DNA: TGTGCCAGTAGTATGGATCTTAGCAATCAGCCCCAGCATTTT. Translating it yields CASSMDLSNQPQHF.

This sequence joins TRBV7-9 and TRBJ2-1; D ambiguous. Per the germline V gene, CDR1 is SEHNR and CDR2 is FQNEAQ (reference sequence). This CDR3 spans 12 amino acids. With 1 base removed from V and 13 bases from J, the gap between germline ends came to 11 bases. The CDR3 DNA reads TGTGCCAGCAGCTTAGACTCGCTGGTTCAGTTCTTC. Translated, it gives CASSLDSLVQFF.

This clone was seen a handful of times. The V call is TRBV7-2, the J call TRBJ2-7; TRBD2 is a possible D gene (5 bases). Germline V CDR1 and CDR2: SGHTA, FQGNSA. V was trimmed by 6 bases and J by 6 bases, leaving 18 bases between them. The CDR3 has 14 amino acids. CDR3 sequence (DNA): TGTGCCAGCAGTCAAGGAACGGGTGGGAGCGAGCAGTACTTC. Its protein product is CASSQGTGGSEQYF.

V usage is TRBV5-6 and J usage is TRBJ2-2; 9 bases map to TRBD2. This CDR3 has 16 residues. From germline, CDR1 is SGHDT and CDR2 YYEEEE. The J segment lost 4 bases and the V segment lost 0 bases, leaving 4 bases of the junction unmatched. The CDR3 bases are TGTGCCAGCAGCTTGGGTAGCGGGAGTTCCACCGGGGAGCTGTTTTTT. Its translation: CASSLGSGSSTGELFF. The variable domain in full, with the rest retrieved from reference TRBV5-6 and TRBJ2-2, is DAGVTQSPTHLIKTRGQQVTLRCSPKSGHDTVSWYQQALGQGPQFIFQYYEEEERQRGNFPDRFSGHQFPNYSSELNVNALLLGDSALYLCASSLGSGSSTGELFFGEGSRLTVL.

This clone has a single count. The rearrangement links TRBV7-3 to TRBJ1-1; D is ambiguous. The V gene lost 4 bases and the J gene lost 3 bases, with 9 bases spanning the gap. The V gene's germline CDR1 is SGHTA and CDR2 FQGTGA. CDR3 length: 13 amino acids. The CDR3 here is CASSSQRDTEAFF. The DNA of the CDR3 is TGTGCCAGCAGCTCCCAAAGGGACACTGAAGCTTTCTTT.

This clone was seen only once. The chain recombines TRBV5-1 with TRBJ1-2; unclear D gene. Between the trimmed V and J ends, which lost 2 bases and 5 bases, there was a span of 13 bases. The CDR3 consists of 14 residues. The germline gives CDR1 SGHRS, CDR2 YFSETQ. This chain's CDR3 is CASSLIAAEYGYTF. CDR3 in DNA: TGCGCCAGCAGCTTAATCGCGGCGGAATATGGCTACACCTTC.

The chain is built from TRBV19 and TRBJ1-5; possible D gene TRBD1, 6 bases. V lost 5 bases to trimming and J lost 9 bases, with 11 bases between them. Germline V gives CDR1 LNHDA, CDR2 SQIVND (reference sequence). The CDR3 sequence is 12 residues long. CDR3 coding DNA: TGTGCCAGTAGTCACAGGGAACGGCCCCAGCATTTT. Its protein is CASSHRERPQHF.

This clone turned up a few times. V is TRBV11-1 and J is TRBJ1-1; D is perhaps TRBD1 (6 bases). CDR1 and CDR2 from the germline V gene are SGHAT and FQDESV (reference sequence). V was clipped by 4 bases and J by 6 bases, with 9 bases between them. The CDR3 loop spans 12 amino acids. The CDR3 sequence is CASSSQGPEAFF. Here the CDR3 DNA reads TGTGCCAGCAGCTCCCAGGGGCCTGAAGCTTTCTTT.

The CDR3 reads CATSRDRGSTEAFF. Written as DNA, the CDR3 is TGTGCCACCAGCAGAGATAGGGGAAGCACTGAAGCTTTCTTT. J is TRBJ1-1 and V is TRBV15, with D maybe TRBD1 (5 bases). V dropped 0 bases and J dropped 4 bases, with 9 bases sitting between them. This CDR3 comprises 14 residues. From germline, CDR1 is LNHNV and CDR2 YYDKDF (reference sequence).

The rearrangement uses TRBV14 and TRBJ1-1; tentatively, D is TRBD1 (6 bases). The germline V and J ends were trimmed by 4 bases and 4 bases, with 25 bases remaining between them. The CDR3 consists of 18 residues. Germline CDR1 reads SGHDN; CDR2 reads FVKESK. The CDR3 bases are TGTGCCAGCAGCCGCCTCAGGGAGGGCGAAGGGGGAGGCACTGAAGCTTTCTTT. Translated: CASSRLREGEGGGTEAFF.

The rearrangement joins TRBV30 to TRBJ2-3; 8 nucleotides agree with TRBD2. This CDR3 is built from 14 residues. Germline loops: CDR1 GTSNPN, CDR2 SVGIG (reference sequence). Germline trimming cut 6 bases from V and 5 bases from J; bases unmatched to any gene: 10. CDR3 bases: TGTGCCTGCCTGACCGGGAGGGCCGGAGATACGCAGTATTTT. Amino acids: CACLTGRAGDTQYF.

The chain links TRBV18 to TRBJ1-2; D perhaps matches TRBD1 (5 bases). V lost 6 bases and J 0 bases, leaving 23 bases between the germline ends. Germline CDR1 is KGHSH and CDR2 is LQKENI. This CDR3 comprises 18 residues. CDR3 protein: CASSRETVSSLSNYGYTF. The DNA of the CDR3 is TGTGCCAGCTCGCGAGAGACAGTTTCCTCTCTATCTAACTATGGCTACACCTTC.

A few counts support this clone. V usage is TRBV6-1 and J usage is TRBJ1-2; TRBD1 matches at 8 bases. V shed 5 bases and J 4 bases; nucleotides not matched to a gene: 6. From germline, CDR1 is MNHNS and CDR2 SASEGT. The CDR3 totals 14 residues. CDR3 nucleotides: TGTGCCAGCAGTCCGACAGGGGTCGGCTATGGCTACACCTTC. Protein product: CASSPTGVGYGYTF.

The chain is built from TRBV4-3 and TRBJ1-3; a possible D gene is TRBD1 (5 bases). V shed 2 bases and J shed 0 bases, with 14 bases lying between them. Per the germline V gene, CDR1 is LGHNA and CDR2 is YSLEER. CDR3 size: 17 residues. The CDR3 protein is CASSQLATTDSGNTIYF. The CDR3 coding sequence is TGCGCCAGCAGCCAATTAGCTACGACAGACTCTGGAAACACCATATATTTT.

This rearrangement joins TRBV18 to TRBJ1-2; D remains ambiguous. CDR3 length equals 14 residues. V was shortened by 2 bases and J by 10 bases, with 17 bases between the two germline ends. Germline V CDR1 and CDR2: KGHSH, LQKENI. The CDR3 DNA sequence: TGTGCCAGCTCACCAGGAAACGGCCACCGTAACTACACCTTC. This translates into CASSPGNGHRNYTF.